This is a list of T cell receptor beta chains from one sample in a study of T cells in localized non-small cell lung cancer. Profiled with immunoSEQ multiplex PCR; TCRdb holds only in-frame clones, not every one. The data hold some 140,000 clones, with roughly 90% observed a single time. The material sequenced was peripheral blood, taken before any cancer treatment. The receptor set was obtained from a female donor older than 55 with stage I lung adenocarcinoma. Both conserved end residues are part of each CDR3. D genes are given only for firm matches. Expanded clones are given a class, and other clones once, few, many or no size at all.

>TRBV27|.|TRBJ2-7|.
CASSLASTYEQYF
TGTGCCAGCAGTTTAGCGTCAACCTACGAGCAGTACTTC
>TRBV5-1|few|TRBJ1-2|TRBD1
CASSFGQGYGYTF
TGCGCCAGCAGCTTCGGACAGGGGTATGGCTACACCTTC
>TRBV5-6|.|TRBJ2-7|TRBD2
CASSRTSGSYEQYF
TGTGCCAGCAGCCGGACTAGCGGGAGCTACGAGCAGTACTTC
>TRBV7-9|.|TRBJ2-7|.
CASSLQASYEQYF
TGTGCCAGCAGCTTACAGGCCTCCTACGAGCAGTACTTC
>TRBV9|few|TRBJ2-1|TRBD2
CASSVAGGNNEQFF
TGTGCCAGCAGCGTAGCGGGAGGGAACAATGAGCAGTTCTTC
>TRBV6-5|.|TRBJ2-1|TRBD1
CASTEDRRNEQFF
TGTGCCAGCACTGAGGACAGGCGGAATGAGCAGTTCTTC
>TRBV7-6|.|TRBJ2-2|.
CASSLVTGNTGELFF
TGTGCCAGCAGCTTAGTTACAGGGAACACCGGGGAGCTGTTTTTT
>TRBV28|.|TRBJ2-7|.
CASLSAGGPGEQYF
TGTGCCAGCCTTAGCGCTGGGGGGCCGGGGGAGCAGTACTTC
>TRBV5-1|.|TRBJ2-1|TRBD1
CASSLGTGGGEQFF
TGCGCCAGCAGCTTGGGGACAGGGGGCGGCGAGCAGTTCTTC
>TRBV11-3|.|TRBJ2-3|TRBD2
CASSLESGSGTDTQYF
TGTGCCAGCAGCCTAGAGAGCGGGAGCGGGACAGATACGCAGTATTTT
>TRBV15|.|TRBJ2-2|TRBD2
CATSRGAGGNTGELFF
TGTGCCACCAGTCGGGGAGCGGGAGGGAACACCGGGGAGCTGTTTTTT